Detailed here is one T cell receptor (beta chain). What it recognizes is unknown. This sample is drawn from a study of cytomegalovirus exposure and HLA in healthy donors. General study results and limits: The study designated 164 TCR beta chains cytomegalovirus-associated. TCR beta sequences numbering around 15,000 were associated with HLA alleles at 0.05 false discovery rate in a later analysis. Several of the most significant clusters appeared linked to common viral pathogens, based on a later analysis.

Germline CDR1 is SGHTA and CDR2 is FQGNSA. V lost 4 bases, J lost 8 bases, and 8 bases lay in between. The CDR3 totals 11 residues. PCR involved 60 Vbeta and 13 Jbeta primers. Assay used: immunoSEQ multiplex PCR; TCRdb lists only in-frame clones, some missing. The sample includes under 200,000 clones, 68% of them seen just once. The chain has TRBV7-2 and TRBJ1-2, with D unclear. Material: PBMCs. This receptor was taken from a woman between 18 and 30 years old in good health and CMV-seropositive. The CDR3 coding sequence is TGTGCCAGCAGCTATACTAGGGGCTACACCTTC. Its protein product is CASSYTRGYTF.